A single sample is the source of the 13 T cell receptor beta chains below, sequenced in a study of identical twins. One entry per CDR3 protein, called by TCRdb with MiXCR from the 5' RACE reads. The repertoire holds hundreds of thousands of distinct CDR3 sequences, with 18% as singletons. The same sample was also used in a study of T cells expressing NK-cell markers.

Sequenced input: PBMCs. These receptors originate from a woman aged 18-29 years in good health.

This clonotype was seen only a few times. The CDR3 nucleotides read TGTGCCACCAGTGAGCCTAACCGGGACAGTCTGGATGAGCAGTTCTTC. Translating it yields CATSEPNRDSLDEQFF. This chain uses TRBV24-1 with TRBJ2-1; 7 bases are a match to TRBD1. Germline CDR1 is KGHDR and CDR2 is SFDVKD. The junction had 13 bases not matched to a gene; V was cut back by 4 bases and J by 8 bases. CDR3 size: 16 residues.

In its sample, this clonotype was seen a few times. This sequence joins TRBV20-1 and TRBJ2-4; D perhaps matches TRBD1 (5 bases). The germline CDR1 and CDR2 sequences are DFQATT and SNEGSKA (reference sequence). The CDR3 has 15 residues. Trimming left V 3 bases short and J 1 base short, with 13 bases between. CDR3 protein: CSARSAGWAKNIQYF. Written as DNA, the CDR3 is TGCAGTGCTAGGTCGGCAGGGTGGGCCAAAAACATTCAGTACTTC.

This clonotype was found many times. The J gene is TRBJ2-1, the V gene TRBV20-1; 8 bases map to TRBD2. The CDR3 has 15 residues. Germline CDR1 is DFQATT and CDR2 is SNEGSKA (reference sequence). V shed 2 bases, J shed 9 bases, and the junction held 12 bases outside the gene matches. The DNA of the CDR3 is TGCAGTGCTAGATCCCCTTTAGCGGGATGGGGTGAGCAGTTCTTC. This translates into CSARSPLAGWGEQFF.

This clonotype occurred a few times. V is TRBV19 and J is TRBJ2-1, with a tentative D call TRBD2 (6 bases). In germline, CDR1 is LNHDA, CDR2 SQIVND (reference sequence). Trimming left V 0 bases short and J 2 bases short, with 11 bases between. This CDR3 contains 16 residues. CDR3 DNA sequence: TGTGCCAGTAGTATAGACGTAGCGGCCCCCTACAATGAGCAGTTCTTC. Protein product: CASSIDVAAPYNEQFF.

The CDR3 reads CASSLAPGPYNEQFF. For the CDR3, the DNA is TGTGCCAGCAGCTTGGCTCCCGGGCCTTACAATGAGCAGTTCTTC. The genes are TRBV5-5 and TRBJ2-1; D not certain. The CDR3 has 15 residues. CDR1 and CDR2 (germline): SGHKS, YYEKEE (reference sequence). The V end lost 0 bases, the J end lost 4 bases, and 11 bases lay between the germline ends.

This chain uses TRBV10-3 with TRBJ2-2, with D maybe TRBD2 (6 bases). This CDR3 has 12 residues. Germline CDR1 and CDR2: ENHRY and SYGVKD. V was trimmed by 10 bases and J by 6 bases, leaving 12 bases between them. The CDR3 protein is CATRGSAGELFF. The CDR3 DNA reads as TGTGCCACACGGGGGAGCGCCGGGGAGCTGTTTTTT.

The chain uses TRBV9 and TRBJ1-2; 9 bases map to TRBD1. The V segment lost 5 bases and the J segment 3 bases; nucleotides outside the gene matches: 2. Looked up from germline, CDR1 is SGDLS and CDR2 is YYNGEE. This CDR3 has 13 residues. As DNA, the CDR3 is TGTGCCAGCAGGGGACAGGGAGACTATGGCTACACCTTC. It specifies CASRGQGDYGYTF.

This clonotype appeared a few times. The chain uses TRBV5-1 and TRBJ2-7; D remains unclear. Between the trimmed V and J ends, which lost 4 bases and 3 bases, there was a span of 11 bases. CDR3 length equals 13 residues. Germline V gene data show CDR1 as SGHRS and CDR2 as YFSETQ. This CDR3 reads CASSPVSVYEQYF. In DNA form, the CDR3 reads TGCGCCAGCAGCCCTGTCTCCGTCTACGAGCAGTACTTC.

The sample holds a few counts of this clonotype. The chain couples TRBV5-4 to TRBJ2-2; TRBD2 aligns across 10 bases. This CDR3 region has 19 residues. Germline V gene data show CDR1 as SGHNT and CDR2 as YYREEE (reference sequence). V gave up 6 bases and J gave up 1 base; unmatched junction bases: 15. CDR3 DNA: TGTGCCAGCAACATTGGGGGGATCCCTAGCGGGAGGAACACCGGGGAGCTGTTTTTT. This gives the protein CASNIGGIPSGRNTGELFF.

This clonotype was counted between two and nine times. This chain connects TRBV11-2 to TRBJ2-1; D unclear. Germline V gene lookup returns CDR1 SGHAT and CDR2 FQNNGV. Trimming left V 1 base short and J 9 bases short, with 7 bases between. This CDR3 has 12 amino acids. This CDR3 reads CASSLVSIEQFF. The CDR3 region has the DNA TGTGCCAGCAGCTTAGTCAGTATTGAGCAGTTCTTC.

This chain joins TRBV6-6 and TRBJ2-1; TRBD1 matches at 9 bases. The germline CDR1 and CDR2 sequences are MNHNY and SVGAGI (reference sequence). This CDR3 has 11 amino acids. V trimming: 5 bases; J trimming: 15 bases; junction bases outside the gene matches: 5. The CDR3 nucleotides are TGTGCCAGCAGTACGACAGGGGGAATGTTCTTC. Translated, it gives CASSTTGGMFF.

In this sample, this clonotype turned up a few times. The chain has TRBV6-2 or TRBV6-3 and TRBJ2-5, with TRBD1 matching 7 bases. Per germline, CDR1 MNHEY and CDR2 SVGEGT. CDR3 length: 15 residues. V lost 2 bases, J lost 3 bases, and 6 bases stayed unmatched. CDR3 residues: CASSYSATGEETQYF. The CDR3 DNA reads as TGTGCCAGCAGTTACAGCGCTACAGGGGAAGAGACCCAGTACTTC.

This clonotype has only a few counts. The chain uses TRBV6-5 and TRBJ1-1, with D possibly TRBD1 on 5 matching bases. Looked up from germline, CDR1 is MNHEY and CDR2 is SVGAGI. CDR3 length equals 13 residues. The V end was cut by 0 bases, the J end by 5 bases, with 7 bases between. CDR3 in amino acids: CASSYSGRTEAFF. The CDR3 nucleotides read TGTGCCAGCAGTTACTCGGGGCGGACTGAAGCTTTCTTT.